This T cell receptor (beta chain) was identified in a study of identical twins. General study results and limits: The authors drew conclusions from cross-sectional statistical analysis rather than following the same donors. Monozygotic twin pairs showed more out-of-frame TCR alpha sharing than models estimated. Invariant cells of the MAIT and iNKT types might have partly distorted the zero-insertion analyses. Where beta out-of-frame sequences were concerned, excess twin sharing was weaker.

From the 5' RACE reads, TCRdb called clonotypes with MiXCR, one entry per CDR3 protein. The table includes 100,000 or so distinct CDR3 sequences, 4.5% to 6.5% detected once. This clonotype was seen repeatedly, ten times or more. Its antigen is unidentified. A read error may produce the germline difference seen at one junction end. The material sequenced was memory T cells sorted from blood. The sequence was collected from a woman aged 50 to 60 in good health.

Here the CDR3 reads CASSYSLHTRLALEF. Here the CDR3 DNA reads TGTGCCAGCAGTTACTCGCTTCATACCCGACTAGCCCTGGAGTTT. This chain connects TRBV6-5 to TRBJ2-3, with TRBD2 matching over 7 bases. Looked up from germline, CDR1 is MNHEY and CDR2 is SVGAGI. CDR3 length equals 15 residues.